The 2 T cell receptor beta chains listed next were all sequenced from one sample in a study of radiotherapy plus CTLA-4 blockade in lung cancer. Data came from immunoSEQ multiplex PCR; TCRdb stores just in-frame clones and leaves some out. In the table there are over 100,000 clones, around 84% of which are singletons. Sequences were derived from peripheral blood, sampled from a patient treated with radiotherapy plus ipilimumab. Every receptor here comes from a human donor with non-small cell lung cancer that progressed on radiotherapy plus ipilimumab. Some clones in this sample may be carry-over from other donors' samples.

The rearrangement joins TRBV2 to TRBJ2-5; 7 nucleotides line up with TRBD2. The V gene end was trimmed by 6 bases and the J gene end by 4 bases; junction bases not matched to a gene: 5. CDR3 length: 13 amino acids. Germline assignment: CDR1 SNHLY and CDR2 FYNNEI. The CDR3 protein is CASSTGRGETQYF. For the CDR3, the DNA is TGTGCCAGCAGCACTGGGAGGGGAGAGACCCAGTACTTC.

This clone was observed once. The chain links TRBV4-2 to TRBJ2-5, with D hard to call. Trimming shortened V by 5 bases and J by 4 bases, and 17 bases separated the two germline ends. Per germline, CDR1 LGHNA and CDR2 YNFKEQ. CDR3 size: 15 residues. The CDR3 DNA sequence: TGTGCCAGCAGCACCCAGCCGGCCCGAAGAGAGACCCAGTACTTC. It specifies CASSTQPARRETQYF.